Listed here are 8 T cell receptor beta chains from one sample, sequenced in a study of cytomegalovirus exposure and HLA in healthy donors. The PCR contained 60 Vbeta and 13 Jbeta primers. Profiling relied on immunoSEQ multiplex PCR, and the TCRdb table lists in-frame clones only, not all of them. This table holds 130,000 or so clones, less than 75% found once. Sequenced material: PBMCs. The receptors originated from a woman between 35 and 50 years old in good health and CMV-seropositive.

This chain links TRBV9 with TRBJ2-7, with D perhaps matching TRBD1 (6 bases). Trimming removed 5 bases from V and 7 bases from J, with 19 bases in between. The CDR3 spans 14 residues. Germline loops: CDR1 SGDLS, CDR2 YYNGEE. Written as DNA, the CDR3 is TGTGCCAGCAGTGGTTGGGACACCAAGGGTGAGCAGTACTTC. Amino acid sequence: CASSGWDTKGEQYF.

The rearrangement joins TRBV6-5 to TRBJ1-6, with D perhaps TRBD1 (5 bases). The germline V gene has CDR1 MNHEY and CDR2 SVGAGI. V was trimmed by 6 bases and J by 7 bases, leaving 13 bases between them. This CDR3 region has 14 residues. The DNA of the CDR3 is TGTGCCAGCAGGACGGACATCAGGAATTCACCCCTCCACTTT. It codes for CASRTDIRNSPLHF.

V and J are TRBV7-9 and TRBJ1-1, with D unclear. CDR1 is SEHNR and CDR2 is FQNEAQ in the germline V gene (reference sequence). V lost 0 bases and J lost 8, with 7 bases in between. The CDR3 covers 12 residues. In nucleotides, the CDR3 is TGTGCCAGCAGCTTAGCCCTGGCCGAAGCTTTCTTT. It yields the protein CASSLALAEAFF.

The chain links TRBV5-6 to TRBJ2-1; D remains unclear. Trimming took 0 bases from V and 4 from J, leaving 8 bases between them. The germline V gene encodes CDR1 SGHDT and CDR2 YYEEEE. The CDR3 is 14 amino acids. CDR3 bases: TGTGCCAGCAGCTTGGCCGGTTCTTACAATGAGCAGTTCTTC. It yields the protein CASSLAGSYNEQFF. Drawing the rest from reference TRBV5-6 and TRBJ2-1, the complete variable domain is DAGVTQSPTHLIKTRGQQVTLRCSPKSGHDTVSWYQQALGQGPQFIFQYYEEEERQRGNFPDRFSGHQFPNYSSELNVNALLLGDSALYLCASSLAGSYNEQFFGPGTRLTVL.

This rearrangement joins TRBV4-3 to TRBJ2-5, with 9 positions matching TRBD1. This CDR3 has 15 amino acids. V dropped 1 base and J dropped 4; count of bases not matched to a gene: 4. Germline V CDR1 and CDR2: LGHNA, YSLEER. The CDR3 sequence is CASSQGTGDGETQYF. The CDR3 nucleotides are TGCGCCAGCAGCCAAGGGACAGGGGACGGAGAGACCCAGTACTTC.

This clone is large (0.1 to 1%) by share. This specimen includes other DNA sequences encoding the same CDR3. The chain joins TRBV25-1 to TRBJ1-5; D gene unclear. Per the germline V gene, CDR1 is MGHDK and CDR2 is SYGVNS. This CDR3 is built from 15 residues. The V and J ends lost 3 bases and 0 bases respectively, with 9 bases between them. The chain's CDR3 is CASSEADNSNQPQHF. The CDR3 nucleotides read TGTGCCAGCAGTGAGGCAGACAATAGCAATCAGCCCCAGCATTTT.

The chain carries TRBV19 and TRBJ1-5; 12 bases map to TRBD1. The CDR3 has 14 residues. Germline assignment: CDR1 LNHDA and CDR2 SQIVND (reference sequence). The trim removed 7 bases at V and 6 bases at J, leaving 4 bases unmatched. The CDR3 coding sequence is TGTGCCAGTACCGGGACAGGGGGCGGTCAGCCCCAGCATTTT. As protein: CASTGTGGGQPQHF.

J is TRBJ1-5 and V is TRBV30; D unclear. Germline V lookup: CDR1 GTSNPN, CDR2 SVGIG (reference sequence). Trimming cost V 5 bases and J 0 bases, with 14 bases left between them. The CDR3 totals 15 residues. Here the CDR3 reads CAWGRGQYSNQPQHF. CDR3 nucleotide sequence: TGTGCCTGGGGCCGGGGTCAGTATAGCAATCAGCCCCAGCATTTT.